Listed below are T cell receptor beta chains from one sample, sequenced in a study of shared clonotypes between healthy human individuals. Clones were sequenced by immunoSEQ multiplex PCR, and TCRdb holds only the in-frame ones, with some missing. The sample comprises over 950,000 clones, about 80% of which are singletons, and 0.89% rests with the top ten. The specimen sequenced was memory CD4+ T cells from PBMCs. These TCRs come from a man younger than 35 in good health. Some clones in this sample may be carry-over from other donors' samples. Each CDR3 is given with its conserved first and last residue. D genes are given only for firm matches. Clone size appears in some rows only: once, few, many, or a class for an expanded clone.

clone_size j_call v_call d_call cdr3_nt cdr3_aa
NA TRBJ2-7 TRBV27 NA TGTGCCAGCTCCTTCCTGGGCTCCGAGCAGTACTTC CASSFLGSEQYF
once TRBJ2-3 TRBV28 TRBD2 TGTGCCAGCAGTTTAGGCGGGGGGCGATCCACAGATACGCAGTATTTT CASSLGGGRSTDTQYF
NA TRBJ2-3 TRBV9 NA TGTGCCAGCAGCGTAGCCGGTCAGGCCCGAACAGATACGCAGTATTTT CASSVAGQARTDTQYF
NA TRBJ2-7 TRBV30 TRBD1 TGTGCCTGGAGTAGGGACAGGGGGCTCCACGAGCAGTACTTC CAWSRDRGLHEQYF
NA TRBJ1-2 TRBV18 NA TGTGCCAGCTCACCACAGGACAGAGTTGTCTATGGCTACACCTTC CASSPQDRVVYGYTF
once TRBJ2-1 TRBV5-1 NA TGCGCCAGCAGCACCCGCAGGGTCTCCTACAATGAGCAGTTCTTC CASSTRRVSYNEQFF
NA TRBJ2-4 TRBV30 NA TGTGCCTGGAGTGCCTGGGGAGTCAAAAACATTCAGTACTTC CAWSAWGVKNIQYF
few TRBJ1-2 TRBV28 NA TGTGCCAGCAGTTTGGACAACTATGGCTACACCTTC CASSLDNYGYTF
NA TRBJ2-5 TRBV15 TRBD1 TGTGCCACCAGCAGAGTACGGACAGGGGGCCCGGGAGGGCCTCGAGAGACCCAGTACTTC CATSRVRTGGPGGPRETQYF
NA TRBJ2-3 TRBV7-9 TRBD2 TGTGCCAGCAGGTCTAGCGGGACTTCGACAGATACGCAGTATTTT CASRSSGTSTDTQYF
NA TRBJ2-7 TRBV5-5 TRBD2 TGTGCCAGCACCATAGCGGGAGGGCAGGGGTACGAGCAGTACTTC CASTIAGGQGYEQYF
NA TRBJ1-1 TRBV7-9 NA TGTGCCAGCAGCCGACCTGGGGGGGATCGCACTGAAGCTTTCTTT CASSRPGGDRTEAFF
NA TRBJ2-7 TRBV7-9 TRBD1 TGTGCCAGCGGTTGGGACAGGGAGTACGAGCAGTACTTC CASGWDREYEQYF
NA TRBJ1-2 TRBV19 NA TGTGCCAGTAGTATCCGACAGGATGGCTACACCTTC CASSIRQDGYTF
NA TRBJ2-7 TRBV4-1 TRBD1 TGCGCCAGCAGCCTTCCGGGACAGGGATCCTACGAGCAGTACTTC CASSLPGQGSYEQYF
once TRBJ2-7 TRBV18 NA TGTGCCAGCTCACAGGAAGACGGATCCTACGAGCAGTACTTC CASSQEDGSYEQYF
NA TRBJ2-1 TRBV30 NA TGTGCCTGGAGTGTAAGCCCCGAGGTCAATGAGCAGTTCTTC CAWSVSPEVNEQFF
NA TRBJ2-2 TRBV7-9 TRBD2 TGTGCCAGCAGCTTGCGGGGAGGGACCGGGGAGCTGTTTTTT CASSLRGGTGELFF
few TRBJ1-1 TRBV28 TRBD1 TGTGCCAGCAGGGAACACAGGGGTCGGTCCACTGAAGCTTTCTTT CASREHRGRSTEAFF
NA TRBJ1-5 TRBV4-2 NA TGTGCCAGCAGCCAGGGGACGGCAGATAGCAATCAGCCCCAGCATTTT CASSQGTADSNQPQHF
NA TRBJ2-7 TRBV28 TRBD2 TGTGCCAGCAGTCGTCCTAGCGGGAGGACCTACGAGCAGTACTTC CASSRPSGRTYEQYF
NA TRBJ2-1 TRBV6-1 NA TGTGCCACCATGAAGCTCGGGGCAGGGTCGGATGAGCAGTTCTTC CATMKLGAGSDEQFF
NA TRBJ2-5 TRBV12-5 NA TGTGCTAGTGTGAAGGCAGCGGGTAACCCCCAAGAGACCCAGTACTTC CASVKAAGNPQETQYF
few TRBJ1-3 TRBV10-3 TRBD1 TGTGCCATCAGTGAAGGACAGGGCGCTGGAAACACCATATATTTT CAISEGQGAGNTIYF
NA TRBJ2-2 TRBV7-9 TRBD2 TGTGCCGGGAGGGGCAGCCTGAACACCGGGGAGCTGTTTTTT CAGRGSLNTGELFF
NA TRBJ2-7 TRBV7-9 NA TGTGCCAGCAGCCCTAACTACGAGCAGTACTTC CASSPNYEQYF
NA TRBJ2-7 TRBV6-1 NA TGTGCCAGCAGTGGGACGCCTTACTACGAGCAGTACTTC CASSGTPYYEQYF
NA TRBJ2-7 TRBV28 NA TGTGCCAGCAGTTTTGCTCCGGGGCCAACCTACGAGCAGTACTTC CASSFAPGPTYEQYF
NA TRBJ2-2 TRBV11-2 NA TGTGCCAGCAGCGGCTACAGGGAAGAGAACACCGGGGAGCTGTTTTTT CASSGYREENTGELFF
NA TRBJ1-3 TRBV27 NA TGTGCCAGCAGCCCCTGGGGGGGGGACTCCTCTGGAAACACCATATATTTT CASSPWGGDSSGNTIYF
NA TRBJ1-1 TRBV7-9 NA TGTGCCAGCAGCCTGGTGGAGGGGTACACTGAAGCTTTCTTT CASSLVEGYTEAFF
NA TRBJ2-5 TRBV9 TRBD2 TGTGCCAGCAGCGTAGCCGGGACTAGTGGTGAGACCCAGTACTTC CASSVAGTSGETQYF
NA TRBJ1-5 TRBV5-6 NA TGTGCCAGCAGCCTCGGGACTGCCAATCAGCCCCAGCATTTT CASSLGTANQPQHF
NA TRBJ2-3 TRBV7-8 TRBD2 TGTGCCAGCAGCGCCGTTCCGACTAGCGGGAGTAAGAATACGCAGTATTTT CASSAVPTSGSKNTQYF
NA TRBJ2-7 TRBV7-8 TRBD1 TGTGCCAGCAGCTCTCCAGGGGGATCCTACGAGCAGTACTTC CASSSPGGSYEQYF
NA TRBJ2-3 TRBV11-2 TRBD2 TGTGCCAGCAGCTTATGGAGCGGGAGTCAGGTAGATACGCAGTATTTT CASSLWSGSQVDTQYF
NA TRBJ2-3 TRBV5-6 NA TGTGCCAGCAGCAGGACAGTACAAGCTGATACGCAGTATTTT CASSRTVQADTQYF
NA TRBJ2-6 TRBV9 NA TGTGCCAGCAGCGTAAAGGGCTCTGGGGCCAACGTCCTGACTTTC CASSVKGSGANVLTF
NA TRBJ1-1 TRBV7-9 NA TGTGCCAGCAGCTCCCGACGGCACACTGAAGCTTTCTTT CASSSRRHTEAFF
NA TRBJ1-3 TRBV27 NA TGTGCCAGCAGTTTATCGGAGGTCGGGTACTCTGGAAACACCATATATTTT CASSLSEVGYSGNTIYF
once TRBJ1-4 TRBV6-1 TRBD1 TGTGCCAGCAGTGTTCAGGGGGGATCTGCAACTAATGAAAAACTGTTTTTT CASSVQGGSATNEKLFF
NA TRBJ2-5 TRBV6-6 NA TGTGCCAGCAGTCCTACTGTGCAAGAGACCCAGTACTTC CASSPTVQETQYF
NA TRBJ2-4 TRBV27 NA TGTGCCAGCAGTCCAAGACGGCCGACCGGAGGGGACATTCAGTACTTC CASSPRRPTGGDIQYF
NA TRBJ1-2 TRBV27 NA TGTGCCAGCAGTATAGGGGCCGTCAACTATGGTAACTATGGCTACACCTTC CASSIGAVNYGNYGYTF
few TRBJ1-2 TRBV29-1 TRBD1 TGCAGCGTCAGGACAGGGGTTAACTATGGCTACACCTTC CSVRTGVNYGYTF